This T cell receptor (beta chain) appears in the sequencing data of a study of T-cell memory formation after mild COVID-19. The CDR3 has 14 residues. Trimming took 4 bases from V and 0 from J, leaving 10 bases between them. Germline CDR1 SGHRS, CDR2 YFSETQ. This clonotype was seen a few times. TCRdb processed the 5' RACE reads anew with MiXCR; each CDR3 protein has one entry. This sample has 190,000 or so distinct CDR3 sequences, with more than 9% found just once. This receptor was obtained from a man younger than 35 who had mild COVID-19 (a few samples of this study predate the infection). Cell type and time point are not known. Input material: PBMCs or a T cell subset sorted from them (not recorded which). V usage is TRBV5-1 and J usage is TRBJ2-5; D not certain. Written as DNA, the CDR3 is TGCGCCAGCAGCAACCCCGGGTACCAAGAGACCCAGTACTTC. As protein: CASSNPGYQETQYF.